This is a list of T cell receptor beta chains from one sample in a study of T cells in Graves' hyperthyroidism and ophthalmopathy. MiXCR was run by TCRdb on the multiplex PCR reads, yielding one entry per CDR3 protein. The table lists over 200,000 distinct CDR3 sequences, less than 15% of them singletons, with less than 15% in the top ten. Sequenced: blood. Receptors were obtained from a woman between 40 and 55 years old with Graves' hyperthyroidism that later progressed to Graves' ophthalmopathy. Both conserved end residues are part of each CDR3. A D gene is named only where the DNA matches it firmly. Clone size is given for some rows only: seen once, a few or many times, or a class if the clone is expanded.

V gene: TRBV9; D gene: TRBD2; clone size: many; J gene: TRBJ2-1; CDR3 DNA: TGTGCCAGCAGCCCCCGGACTAGCGGGAGCTCCTACAATGAGCAGTTCTTC; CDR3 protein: CASSPRTSGSSYNEQFF
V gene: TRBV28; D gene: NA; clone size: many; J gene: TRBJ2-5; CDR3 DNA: TGTGCCAGCAGTTTACCGGGATCGCTTGGGGGGACCCAGTACTTC; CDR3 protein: CASSLPGSLGGTQYF
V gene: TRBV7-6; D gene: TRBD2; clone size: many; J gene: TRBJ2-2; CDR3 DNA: TGTGCCAGCAGGCCCCGCGGGAGAGAGGACACCGGGGAGCTGTTTTTT; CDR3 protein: CASRPRGREDTGELFF
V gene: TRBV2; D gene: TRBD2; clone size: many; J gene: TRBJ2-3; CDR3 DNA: TGTGCCAGCAGGAATGGACTAGCGGGTACAGATACGCAGTATTTT; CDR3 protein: CASRNGLAGTDTQYF
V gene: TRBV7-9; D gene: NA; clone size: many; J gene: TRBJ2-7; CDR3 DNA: TGTGCCAGCAGCTCTGACATGTACGAGCAGTACTTC; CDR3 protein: CASSSDMYEQYF
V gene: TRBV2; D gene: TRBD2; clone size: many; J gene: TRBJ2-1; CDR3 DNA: TGTGCCAGCGGGGGGAGGGAAGTTTTGTTGGATGAGCAGTTCTTC; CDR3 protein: CASGGREVLLDEQFF
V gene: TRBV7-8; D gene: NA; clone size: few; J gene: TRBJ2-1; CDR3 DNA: TGTGCCAGCACCGCCGTCCAACCCTCCTACAATGAGCAGTTCTTC; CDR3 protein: CASTAVQPSYNEQFF
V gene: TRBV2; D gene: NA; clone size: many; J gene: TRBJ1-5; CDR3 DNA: TGTGCCAGCAGCGGTCGGACAGATAATAGCAATCAGCCCCAGCATTTT; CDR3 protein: CASSGRTDNSNQPQHF
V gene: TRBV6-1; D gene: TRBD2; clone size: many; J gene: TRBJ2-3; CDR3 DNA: TGTGCCAGCAGAATAGCGGGAGGGAGTTGGGATACGCAGTATTTT; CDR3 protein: CASRIAGGSWDTQYF
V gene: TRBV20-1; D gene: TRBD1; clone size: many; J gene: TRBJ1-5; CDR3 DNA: TGCAGTGCCTCAGGGACAGGGTCTCAGCCCCAGCATTTT; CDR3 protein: CSASGTGSQPQHF
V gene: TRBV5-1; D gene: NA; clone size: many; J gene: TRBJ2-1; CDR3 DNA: TGCGCCAGCAGCTTGGAGCGGCTAGACCCCTACAATGAGCAGTTCTTC; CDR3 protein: CASSLERLDPYNEQFF
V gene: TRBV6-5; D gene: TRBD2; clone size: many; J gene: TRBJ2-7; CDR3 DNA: TGTGCCAGCAGTTACTCGCCTCCTATGAGCGGGAGCTTTTCCTACGAGCAGTACTTC; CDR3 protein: CASSYSPPMSGSFSYEQYF
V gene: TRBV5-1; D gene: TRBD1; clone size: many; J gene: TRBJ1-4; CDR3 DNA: TGCGCCAGCAGCACCGGGACAGCCTCTGAAAAACTGTTTTTT; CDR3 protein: CASSTGTASEKLFF
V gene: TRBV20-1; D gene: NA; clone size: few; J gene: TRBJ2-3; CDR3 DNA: TGCAGTGCTCTAGACAGAAAAAACACAGATACGCAGTATTTT; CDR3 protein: CSALDRKNTDTQYF
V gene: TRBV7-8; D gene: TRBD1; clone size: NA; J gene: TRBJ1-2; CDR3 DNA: TGTGCCAGCAGCTTACAGGGGGCCTATGGCTACACCTTC; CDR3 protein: CASSLQGAYGYTF
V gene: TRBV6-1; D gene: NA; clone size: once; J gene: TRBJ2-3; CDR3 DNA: TGTGCCAGCAGTGAAGTCCAGGAAGGCCCAGATACGCAGTATTTT; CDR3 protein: CASSEVQEGPDTQYF
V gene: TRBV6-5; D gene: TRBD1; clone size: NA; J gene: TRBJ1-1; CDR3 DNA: TGTGCCAGCAGTTACTCCGGACAGGGGGCTGAAGCTTTCTTT; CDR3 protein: CASSYSGQGAEAFF
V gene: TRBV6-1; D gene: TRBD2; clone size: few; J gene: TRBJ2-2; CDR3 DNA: TGTGCCAGTCGACCCCGCGGGAGGGGCGTGGGCGGGGAGCTGTTTTTT; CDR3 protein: CASRPRGRGVGGELFF
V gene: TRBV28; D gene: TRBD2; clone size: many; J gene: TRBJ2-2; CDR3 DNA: TGTGCCAGCAGTTTCCGTAATCCGGGACTACACACCGGGGAGCTGTTTTTT; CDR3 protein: CASSFRNPGLHTGELFF
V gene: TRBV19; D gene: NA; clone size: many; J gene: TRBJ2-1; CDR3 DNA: TGTGCCAGTAGTCTACTTGGGACCCTCGACCATGAGCAGTTCTTC; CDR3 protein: CASSLLGTLDHEQFF
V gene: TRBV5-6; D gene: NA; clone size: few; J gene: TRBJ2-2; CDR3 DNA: TGTGCCAGCAGCTTTTTATCCCACTCCGACACCGGGGAGCTGTTTTTT; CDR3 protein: CASSFLSHSDTGELFF
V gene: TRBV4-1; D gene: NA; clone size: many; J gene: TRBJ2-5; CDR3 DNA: TGCGCCAGCAGCCACACGGGACTCCAAGAGACCCAGTACTTC; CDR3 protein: CASSHTGLQETQYF
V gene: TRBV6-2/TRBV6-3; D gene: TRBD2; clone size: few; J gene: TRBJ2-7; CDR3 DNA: TGTGCCAGCACCTCCGGGACTATCCCCTACGAGCAGTACTTC; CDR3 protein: CASTSGTIPYEQYF
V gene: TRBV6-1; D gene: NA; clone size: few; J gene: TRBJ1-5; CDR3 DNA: TGTGCCAGCAGTCCCACTAGGGCAGGGATGAATCAGCCCCAGCATTTT; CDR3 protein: CASSPTRAGMNQPQHF
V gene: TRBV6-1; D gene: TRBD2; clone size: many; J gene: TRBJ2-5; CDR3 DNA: TGTGCCAGCAGTGTTTCCAGCGGGAGTCGGGAGACCCAGTACTTC; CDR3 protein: CASSVSSGSRETQYF
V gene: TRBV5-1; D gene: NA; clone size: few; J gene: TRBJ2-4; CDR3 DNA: TGCGCCAGCAGTTTTCAACAGGGCCTAATGAAAAACATTCAGTACTTC; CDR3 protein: CASSFQQGLMKNIQYF
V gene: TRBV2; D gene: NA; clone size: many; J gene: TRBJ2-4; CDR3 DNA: TGTGCCAGCAGTCCCTTGGGGGGGGCCGTCAAAAACATTCAGTACTTC; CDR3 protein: CASSPLGGAVKNIQYF
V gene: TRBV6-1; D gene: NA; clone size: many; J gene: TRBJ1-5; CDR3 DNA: TGTGCCAGCAAACAGGCGGGTCAGCCCCAGCATTTT; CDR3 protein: CASKQAGQPQHF
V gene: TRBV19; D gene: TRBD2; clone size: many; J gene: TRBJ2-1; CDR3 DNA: TGTGCCAGTAAGGGGCTGGCGGGAGTAGAGGGGGAGCAGTTCTTC; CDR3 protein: CASKGLAGVEGEQFF
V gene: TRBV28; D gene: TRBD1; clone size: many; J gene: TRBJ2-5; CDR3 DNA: TGTGCCAGCAGTTTCCTCACAGGGGGCGCGCAGACCCAGTACTTC; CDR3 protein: CASSFLTGGAQTQYF
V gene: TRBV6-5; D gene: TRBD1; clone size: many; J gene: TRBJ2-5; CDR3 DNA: TGTGCCAGCAGTTACTCGACCGGGACAGGGGATGGTCAGACCCAGTACTTC; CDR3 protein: CASSYSTGTGDGQTQYF
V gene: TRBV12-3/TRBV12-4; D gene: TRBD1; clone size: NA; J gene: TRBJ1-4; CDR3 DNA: TGTGCCAGCAGTCGACAGGGGTTGGGAGATGAAAAACTGTTTTTT; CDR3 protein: CASSRQGLGDEKLFF
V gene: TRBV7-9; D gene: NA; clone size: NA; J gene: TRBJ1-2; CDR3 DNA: TGTGCCAGCAGCTTAGGGGGGGATAACTATGGCTACACCTTC; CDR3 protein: CASSLGGDNYGYTF
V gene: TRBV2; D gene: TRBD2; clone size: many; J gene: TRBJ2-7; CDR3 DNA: TGTGCCAGCAGGGGACTAGCGGGAATAAGCTCCTACGAGCAGTACTTC; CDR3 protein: CASRGLAGISSYEQYF
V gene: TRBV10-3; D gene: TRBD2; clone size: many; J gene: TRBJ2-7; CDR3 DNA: TGTGCCATAGACAACTCGGGACTAGCGGAACCCTACGAGCAGTACTTC; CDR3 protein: CAIDNSGLAEPYEQYF
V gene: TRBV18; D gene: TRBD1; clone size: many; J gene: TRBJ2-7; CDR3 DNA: TGTGCCAGCTCACCGCCCGGGACAGCAGCCGTCCTGGGGGCAGTAAGTTACTTC; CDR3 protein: CASSPPGTAAVLGAVSYF
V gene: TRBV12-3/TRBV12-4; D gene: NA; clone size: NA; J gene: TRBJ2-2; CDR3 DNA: TGTGCCAGCAGTTTAGCGCGGAACCGGTACTTACGCGGCGGGGAACTGTTTTTT; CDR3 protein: CASSLARNRYLRGGELFF
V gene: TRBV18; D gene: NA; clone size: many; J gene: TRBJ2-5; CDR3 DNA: TGTGCCAGCTCACCTGTGATACTCGGACAGTCCGGAGAGACCCAGTACTTC; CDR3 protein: CASSPVILGQSGETQYF
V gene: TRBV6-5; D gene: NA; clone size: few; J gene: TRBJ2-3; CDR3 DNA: TGTGCCAGCAGTTACCCCCTCGTTGTGGGGCGGCAATCCACAGATACGCAGTATTTT; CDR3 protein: CASSYPLVVGRQSTDTQYF
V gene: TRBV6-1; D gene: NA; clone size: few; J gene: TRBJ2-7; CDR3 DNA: TGTGCCAGCAGTTTCCTGGGCGAGCAGTACTTC; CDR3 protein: CASSFLGEQYF
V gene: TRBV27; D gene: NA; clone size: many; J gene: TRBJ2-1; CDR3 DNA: TGTGCCAGCAGTTCCCCGGGGGCCGGTCCTAGCAATGAGCAGTTCTTC; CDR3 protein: CASSSPGAGPSNEQFF
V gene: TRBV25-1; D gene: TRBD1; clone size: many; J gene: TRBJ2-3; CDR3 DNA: TGTGCCAGCAGTGAATGGGTGAGGGGGACAGGTGCAGATACGCAGTATTTT; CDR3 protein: CASSEWVRGTGADTQYF
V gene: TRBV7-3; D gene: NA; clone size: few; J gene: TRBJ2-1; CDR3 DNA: TGTGCCAGCAGTTTTACCGGGGACGGGAGCTCCTACAATGAGCAGTTCTTC; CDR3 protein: CASSFTGDGSSYNEQFF
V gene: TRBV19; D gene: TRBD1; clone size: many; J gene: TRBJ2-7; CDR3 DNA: TGTGCCACTAGAGGGGCAGGGACAGGGTTCCACGAGCAGTACTTC; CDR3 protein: CATRGAGTGFHEQYF
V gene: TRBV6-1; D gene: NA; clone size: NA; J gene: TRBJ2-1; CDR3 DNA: TGTGCCAGACGATGGGACATAAACAATGAGCAGTTCTTC; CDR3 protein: CARRWDINNEQFF
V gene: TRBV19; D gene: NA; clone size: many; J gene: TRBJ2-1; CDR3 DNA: TGTGCCAGTAGTCATGGGGACATGATAGATGAGCAGTTCTTC; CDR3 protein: CASSHGDMIDEQFF
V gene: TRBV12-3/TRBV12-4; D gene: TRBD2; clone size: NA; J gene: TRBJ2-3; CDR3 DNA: TGTGCCAGCAGCCCCGGACTAGCGGGAGGGCCCGACCTCCTATATAGCACAGATACGCAGTATTTT; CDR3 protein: CASSPGLAGGPDLLYSTDTQYF
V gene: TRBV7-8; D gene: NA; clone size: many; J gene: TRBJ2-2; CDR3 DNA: TGTGCCAGCAGCTTCGGGAACACCGGGGAGCTGTTTTTT; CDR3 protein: CASSFGNTGELFF
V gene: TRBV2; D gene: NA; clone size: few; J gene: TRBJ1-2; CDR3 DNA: TGTGCCAGCAGTGCAGAAGGGGAGGCCTATGGCTACACCTTC; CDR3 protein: CASSAEGEAYGYTF
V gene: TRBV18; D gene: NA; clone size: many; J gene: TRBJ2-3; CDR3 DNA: TGTGCCAGCTCACCATCTAAGCGGATCAACACAGATACGCAGTATTTT; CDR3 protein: CASSPSKRINTDTQYF
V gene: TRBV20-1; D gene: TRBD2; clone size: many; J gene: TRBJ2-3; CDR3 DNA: TGCAGTGCTAATCGACTAGCGGGGACAGATACGCAGTATTTT; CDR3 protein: CSANRLAGTDTQYF
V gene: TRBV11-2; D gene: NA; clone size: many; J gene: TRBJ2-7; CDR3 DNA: TGTGCCAGCAGCTTAGGTTTAGAGCAGTACTTC; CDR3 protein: CASSLGLEQYF
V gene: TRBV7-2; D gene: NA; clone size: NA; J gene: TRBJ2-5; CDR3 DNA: TGTGCCAGCAGCCCTTTAGTGGGAGGAACCCAGTACTTC; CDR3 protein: CASSPLVGGTQYF
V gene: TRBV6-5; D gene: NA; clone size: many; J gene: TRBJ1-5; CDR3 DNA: TGTGCCAGCAGTTACACGTCACTCAATCAGCCCCAGCATTTT; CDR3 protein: CASSYTSLNQPQHF
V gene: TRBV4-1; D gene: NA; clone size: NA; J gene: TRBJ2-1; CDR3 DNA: TGCGCCAGCAGCCAAGTTTTGGGGCTCTACAATGAGCAGTTCTTC; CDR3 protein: CASSQVLGLYNEQFF
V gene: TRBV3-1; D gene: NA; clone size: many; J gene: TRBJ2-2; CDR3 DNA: TGTGCCAGCGCAATAGGCACCGGGGAGCTGTTTTTT; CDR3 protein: CASAIGTGELFF
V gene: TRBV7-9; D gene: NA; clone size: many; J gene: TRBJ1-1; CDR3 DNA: TGTGCCAGCAGTAGGACAGAATACAACACTGAAGCTTTCTTT; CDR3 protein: CASSRTEYNTEAFF